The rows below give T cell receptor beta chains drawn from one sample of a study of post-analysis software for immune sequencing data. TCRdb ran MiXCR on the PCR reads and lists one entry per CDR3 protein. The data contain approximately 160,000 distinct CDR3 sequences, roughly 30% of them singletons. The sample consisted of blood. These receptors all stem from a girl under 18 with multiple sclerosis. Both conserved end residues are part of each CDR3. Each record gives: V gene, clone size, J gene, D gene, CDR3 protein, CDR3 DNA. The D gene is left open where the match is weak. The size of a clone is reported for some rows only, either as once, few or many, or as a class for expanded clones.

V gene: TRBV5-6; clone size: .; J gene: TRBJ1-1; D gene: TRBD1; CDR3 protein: CASSLGQGWTEAFF; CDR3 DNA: TGTGCCAGCAGCTTGGGACAGGGATGGACTGAAGCTTTCTTT
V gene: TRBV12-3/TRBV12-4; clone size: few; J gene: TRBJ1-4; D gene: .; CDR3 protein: CASTPGGLTNEKLFF; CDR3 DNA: TGTGCCAGCACACCGGGGGGCCTAACTAATGAAAAACTGTTTTTT
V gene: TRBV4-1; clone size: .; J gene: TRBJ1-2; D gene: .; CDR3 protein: CASSRDMRAYTF; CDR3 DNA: TGCGCCAGCAGCCGAGACATGAGGGCCTACACCTTC
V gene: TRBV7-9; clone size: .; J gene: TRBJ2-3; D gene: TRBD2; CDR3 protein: CASSLRAGPGTDTQYF; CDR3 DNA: TGTGCCAGCAGCTTAAGAGCGGGGCCTGGAACAGATACGCAGTATTTT
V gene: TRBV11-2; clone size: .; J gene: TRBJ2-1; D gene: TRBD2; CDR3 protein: CASSMPGTSGRAAMNPYNEQFF; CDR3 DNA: TGTGCCAGCAGCATGCCCGGGACTAGCGGGAGGGCCGCAATGAATCCCTACAATGAGCAGTTCTTC
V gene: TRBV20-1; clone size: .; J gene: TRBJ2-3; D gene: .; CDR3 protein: CSASPGGGTDTQYF; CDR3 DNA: TGCAGTGCTAGCCCCGGGGGAGGCACAGATACGCAGTATTTT
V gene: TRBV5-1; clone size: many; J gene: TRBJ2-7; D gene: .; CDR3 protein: CASSLVDRTDYEQYF; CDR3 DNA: TGCGCCAGCAGCTTGGTTGACAGGACAGACTACGAGCAGTACTTC
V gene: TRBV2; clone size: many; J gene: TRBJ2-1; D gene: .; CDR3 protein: CASSELEGQSSYNEQFF; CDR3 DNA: TGTGCCAGCAGTGAACTGGAGGGGCAGAGCTCCTACAATGAGCAGTTCTTC
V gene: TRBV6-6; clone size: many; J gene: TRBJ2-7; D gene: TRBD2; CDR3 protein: CASSYKAGVGEQYF; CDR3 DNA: TGTGCCAGCAGTTACAAGGCGGGAGTGGGCGAGCAGTACTTC
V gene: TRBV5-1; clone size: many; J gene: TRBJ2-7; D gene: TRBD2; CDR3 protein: CASSREGGYEQYF; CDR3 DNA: TGCGCCAGCTCGCGGGAGGGTGGCTACGAGCAGTACTTC
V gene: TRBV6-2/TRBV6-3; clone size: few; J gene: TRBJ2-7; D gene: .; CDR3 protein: CASRYPDGTYEQYF; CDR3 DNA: TGTGCCAGCAGATACCCGGACGGTACCTACGAGCAGTACTTC
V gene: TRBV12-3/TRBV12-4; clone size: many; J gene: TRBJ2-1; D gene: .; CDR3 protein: CASTTPVRGTRGSEQFF; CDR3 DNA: TGTGCCAGCACCACCCCTGTGCGGGGCACGAGGGGGAGTGAGCAGTTCTTC
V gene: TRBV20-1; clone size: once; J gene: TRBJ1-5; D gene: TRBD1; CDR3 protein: CSAKYGQGYQPQHF; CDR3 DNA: TGCAGTGCTAAATACGGACAGGGGTATCAGCCCCAGCATTTT
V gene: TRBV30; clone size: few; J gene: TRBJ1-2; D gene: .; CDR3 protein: CAWSLSRGYTF; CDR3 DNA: TGTGCCTGGAGCCTTAGCCGTGGCTACACCTTC
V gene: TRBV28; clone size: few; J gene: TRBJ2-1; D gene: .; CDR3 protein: CASTGYGEQFF; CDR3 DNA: TGTGCCAGCACGGGATACGGTGAGCAGTTCTTC
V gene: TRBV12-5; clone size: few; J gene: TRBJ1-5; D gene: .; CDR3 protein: CASALNQPQHF; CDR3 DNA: TGTGCTAGTGCCCTCAATCAGCCCCAGCATTTT
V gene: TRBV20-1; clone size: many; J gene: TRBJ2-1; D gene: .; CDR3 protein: CSARDLGDWDNEQFF; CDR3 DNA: TGCAGTGCTAGAGATCTGGGGGATTGGGACAATGAGCAGTTCTTC
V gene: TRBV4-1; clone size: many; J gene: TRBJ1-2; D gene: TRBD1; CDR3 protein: CASSQKDRSNYGYTF; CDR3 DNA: TGCGCCAGCAGCCAGAAGGACAGGTCAAACTATGGCTACACCTTC
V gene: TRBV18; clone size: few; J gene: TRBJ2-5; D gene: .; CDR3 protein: CASSPTSPEGETQYF; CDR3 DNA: TGTGCCAGCTCACCAACGTCGCCCGAGGGAGAGACCCAGTACTTC
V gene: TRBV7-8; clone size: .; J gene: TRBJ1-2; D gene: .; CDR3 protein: CASSLGAQGYTF; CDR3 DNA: TGTGCCAGCAGCTTAGGGGCCCAGGGCTACACCTTC
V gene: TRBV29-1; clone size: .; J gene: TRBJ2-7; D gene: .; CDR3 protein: CSVEGLVSHSSYEQYF; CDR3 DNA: TGCAGCGTTGAGGGGTTAGTCAGCCATAGCTCCTACGAGCAGTACTTC
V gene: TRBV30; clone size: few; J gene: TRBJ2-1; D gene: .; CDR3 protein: CAWSAGIEQFF; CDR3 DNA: TGTGCCTGGAGTGCAGGGATTGAGCAGTTCTTC
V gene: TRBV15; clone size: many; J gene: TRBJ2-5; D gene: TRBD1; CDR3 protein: CATSRDGTGETQYF; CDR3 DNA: TGTGCCACCAGCAGAGATGGGACAGGGGAGACCCAGTACTTC
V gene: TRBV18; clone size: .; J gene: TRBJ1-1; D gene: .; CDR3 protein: CASSPPLSGRDEAFF; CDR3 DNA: TGTGCCAGCTCACCACCCCTATCTGGACGGGACGAAGCTTTCTTT
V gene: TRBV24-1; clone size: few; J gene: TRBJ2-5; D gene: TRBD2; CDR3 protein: CATSDYSGSQETQYF; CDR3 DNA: TGTGCCACCAGTGACTATAGCGGGAGCCAAGAGACCCAGTACTTC